The TCR beta chain under discussion was sequenced for a study of regulatory T cells in long-lasting Graves disease. Arm-PCR with iRepertoire HTBI primers amplified the CDR3 regions for these TCR beta libraries. TCRdb re-called the multiplex PCR reads with MiXCR, one entry per CDR3 protein. The sample contains roughly 400,000 distinct CDR3 sequences, approximately 16% of which appear only once. Germline V gene sequence: CDR1 SGHAT, CDR2 FQNNGV. The CDR3 length is 15 residues. Trimming removed 1 base from V and 11 bases from J, with 20 bases in between. Note on this clonotype: Its antigen is currently unknown.

Time point described: newly diagnosed GD, antithyroid drugs for less than 3 months. Preparation of the TCR library used RNA extracted from PBMCs. Overall study findings and caveats: Accuracy was possibly reduced by small sample size.

In addition, the sample was reused for a study of T cells in Graves' hyperthyroidism and ophthalmopathy. Per that paper: The study based diagnoses on clinical symptoms, serum thyroxine and TRAb, thyroid ultrasound and orbital computed tomography. Researchers found most expanded thyroid clonotypes above 0.001 in blood as well. Ophthalmopathy, which appeared later, was predicted by the model a median about 5.9 months before onset.

This receptor was obtained from a young woman with Graves disease. This sequence joins TRBV11-2 and TRBJ2-5, with a possible D match to TRBD2 (5 bases). The source material was peripheral blood mononuclear cells (PBMCs), sampled at new diagnosis, from a patient treated with antithyroid drugs. The CDR3 DNA sequence: TGTGCCAGCAGCTTAGCCGGCGGGCCCTACAATGAGCAGTACTTC. Translated: CASSLAGGPYNEQYF.